These 15 T cell receptor beta chains share one sample of origin, sequenced in a study of blood T cell repertoires in COVID-19. Method: immunoSEQ multiplex PCR; TCRdb's copy keeps in-frame clones and lacks some. This sample carries 250,000 to 300,000 clones, about 86% of them seen once, and the ten largest clones take 3.6%. The material sequenced was peripheral blood. These receptors all stem from a man younger than 35 with active or convalescent COVID-19.

The chain combines TRBV12-3 or TRBV12-4 with TRBJ2-1; TRBD2 might be the D (5 bases). This CDR3 is 11 amino acids long. Trimming pared 4 bases from V and 10 bases from J, leaving 8 bases between. CDR3 DNA: TGTGCCAGCAGTTCTCAGCGGGAGCAGTTCTTC. Residues: CASSSQREQFF.

This chain links TRBV6-6 with TRBJ1-6, with D unclear. Germline V gene data show CDR1 as MNHNY and CDR2 as SVGAGI (reference sequence). V lost 8 bases, J lost 9 bases, and 17 bases lay in between. CDR3 length equals 14 residues. The CDR3 coding sequence is TGTGCCAGCGGGTTTGGGGAGGGCATTTCACCCCTCCACTTT. Translating it yields CASGFGEGISPLHF.

This chain links TRBV18 with TRBJ2-2; D gene ambiguous. Germline V gene lookup returns CDR1 KGHSH and CDR2 LQKENI. Between the trimmed V and J ends, which lost 8 bases and 6 bases, there was a span of 10 bases. The CDR3 loop spans 12 amino acids. The CDR3 bases are TGTGCCAGCCCTAACGGTGCCGGGGAGCTGTTTTTT. Its translation: CASPNGAGELFF.

The chain combines TRBV9 with TRBJ1-2, with 9 bases lining up with TRBD1. The CDR3 spans 16 residues. Germline CDR1 reads SGDLS; CDR2 reads YYNGEE. With 6 bases clipped from V and 6 bases from J, the junction kept 15 bases outside the gene matches. The CDR3 protein is CASKDLGTGPADGYTF. CDR3 bases: TGTGCCAGCAAGGATCTCGGGACAGGGCCCGCTGATGGCTACACCTTC.

This clone has a handful of counts. This rearrangement joins TRBV5-4 to TRBJ2-1, with 8 bases that match TRBD2. J gave up 4 bases and V 4 bases, and 7 bases lay outside the gene matches. This CDR3 has 15 residues. CDR1 is SGHNT, CDR2 YYREEE, per germline (reference sequence). The CDR3 loop is CASSQRENIYNEQFF. The CDR3 DNA reads as TGTGCCAGCAGCCAGCGGGAGAATATTTACAATGAGCAGTTCTTC.

The gene calls are TRBV29-1 and TRBJ1-1; D may be TRBD1 (6 bases). Trimming stripped 6 bases from V and 7 bases from J, with 18 bases between. CDR1 and CDR2 (germline): SQVTM, ANQGSEA. The CDR3 runs to 13 residues. Written as DNA, the CDR3 is TGCAGCGTAATAACAGGGCGGCTCTATGAAGCTTTCTTT. Translated: CSVITGRLYEAFF.

The chain has TRBV7-8 and TRBJ2-1, with 7 bases lining up with TRBD2. Per the germline V gene, CDR1 is SGHVS and CDR2 is FQNEAQ. Germline trimming cut 3 bases from V and 3 bases from J; bases unmatched to any gene: 14. The CDR3 runs to 18 residues. This CDR3 reads CASSFRMGSGGHYNEQFF. The DNA of the CDR3 is TGTGCCAGCAGCTTTAGGATGGGATCGGGAGGACACTACAATGAGCAGTTCTTC.

A few counts support this clone. The V gene is TRBV6-7, the J gene TRBJ1-3, with D hard to call. TRBV6-7 carries the ORF label, with uncertain function. V was pared by 11 bases and J by 2 bases, with 16 bases between. This CDR3 has 14 residues. CDR3 in amino acids: CARGLTVTGNTIYF. The CDR3, as DNA: TGTGCCCGTGGTCTAACGGTAACTGGAAACACCATATATTTT.

About this clone itself: This same CDR3 is encoded by further DNA sequences in the sample. The chain has TRBV24-1 and TRBJ2-1; 10 positions match TRBD1. The V segment lost 8 bases and the J segment 5 bases; nucleotides outside the gene matches: 5. The CDR3 runs to 14 residues. Germline CDR1 KGHDR, CDR2 SFDVKD. This CDR3 reads CATISGTGDNEQFF. The CDR3 DNA follows: TGTGCCACCATCTCCGGGACAGGGGACAATGAGCAGTTCTTC.

This chain links TRBV25-1 with TRBJ1-2; D not certain. V lost 4 bases and J lost 5, with 23 bases in between. CDR3 length: 17 residues. CDR1 MGHDK and CDR2 SYGVNS come from the germline V gene. The CDR3 sequence: CASSGMAATQAWYGYTF. DNA of the CDR3: TGTGCCAGCAGTGGGATGGCAGCCACGCAGGCCTGGTATGGCTACACCTTC.

V is TRBV5-4 and J is TRBJ2-3; a weak D match, TRBD1 (6 bases). Trimming cost V 1 base and J 2 bases, with 11 bases left between them. The length of the CDR3 is 15 residues. Germline V CDR1 and CDR2: SGHNT, YYREEE (reference sequence). In nucleotides, the CDR3 is TGTGCCAGCAGCTTGAGGACAGCCACCACAGATACGCAGTATTTT. Translating it yields CASSLRTATTDTQYF.

The chain employs TRBV19 and TRBJ1-5; no clear D gene. Germline CDR1 LNHDA, CDR2 SQIVND (reference sequence). The V and J ends lost 5 bases and 1 base respectively, with 21 bases between them. This CDR3 is built from 18 residues. CDR3 in DNA: TGTGCCAGTAGTCTCGATCTTATGACGGGAGTGAGCAATCAGCCCCAGCATTTT. This sequence encodes CASSLDLMTGVSNQPQHF.

The chain has TRBV2 and TRBJ1-2, with 7 bases matching TRBD1. CDR3 length: 12 amino acids. Looked up from germline, CDR1 is SNHLY and CDR2 is FYNNEI. Losses at the gene ends were 9 bases for V and 6 bases for J; bases not matched to a gene: 7. In DNA, the CDR3 is TGTGCCAGTCGGACAGGCGTGAATGGCTACACCTTC. Translating gives CASRTGVNGYTF.

The chain uses TRBV3-1 (or the pseudogene TRBV3-2) and TRBJ2-7, with 10 bases that match TRBD2. Trimming cost V 1 base and J 3 bases; bases outside gene matches: 3. CDR3 length equals 15 residues. From germline, CDR1 is LGHDT and CDR2 YNNKEL (reference sequence). The CDR3, as DNA: TGTGCCAGCAGCCAAGGGGCTAGCGGGGGCTACGAGCAGTACTTC. This translates into CASSQGASGGYEQYF.

The V gene is TRBV6-6, the J gene TRBJ2-2; TRBD2 matches 7 bases. CDR1 is MNHNY and CDR2 is SVGAGI in the germline V gene (reference sequence). There are 16 residues in the CDR3. Losses at the gene ends were 6 bases for V and 6 bases for J; bases not matched to a gene: 13. The CDR3 here is CASSARASGGPGELFF. The CDR3, as DNA: TGTGCCAGCAGCGCTAGGGCGTCGGGAGGCCCCGGGGAGCTGTTTTTT.